Following are 21 T cell receptor beta chains from one sample sequenced in a study of OX40 agonist ivuxolimab in advanced cancers. TCRdb's table, derived via immunoSEQ multiplex PCR, lists solely in-frame clones and lacks some. Of about 120,000 clones listed, roughly 90% are singletons. Specimen: CD4+ or CD8+ T cells sorted from blood, collected in a trial of the OX40 agonist ivuxolimab. These receptors were obtained from an adult with an advanced solid tumor such as melanoma, head and neck, liver or kidney cancer.

V and J are TRBV15 and TRBJ1-3, with D maybe TRBD1 (6 bases). Trimming removed 1 base from V and 0 bases from J, with 10 bases in between. This CDR3 comprises 16 residues. From germline, CDR1 is LNHNV and CDR2 YYDKDF (reference sequence). CDR3 residues: CATSRGRGLSGNTIYF. DNA for the CDR3: TGTGCCACCAGCAGAGGCAGGGGCCTCTCTGGAAACACCATATATTTT. The full variable domain, in which reference TRBV15 and TRBJ1-3 provide the parts outside the CDR3, is DAMVIQNPRYQVTQFGKPVTLSCSQTLNHNVMYWYQQKSSQAPKLLFHYYDKDFNNEADTPDNFQSRRPNTSFCFLDIRSPGLGDTAMYLCATSRGRGLSGNTIYFGEGSWLTVV.

This chain joins TRBV27 and TRBJ2-6; D is possibly TRBD1 (6 bases). V was pared by 5 bases and J by 0 bases, with 17 bases between. Germline CDR1 reads MNHEY; CDR2 reads SMNVEV (reference sequence). This CDR3 is built from 18 residues. This CDR3 is CASSRAGVLVSGANVLTF. The CDR3 DNA follows: TGTGCCAGCAGTCGCGCAGGGGTGCTTGTCTCTGGGGCCAACGTCCTGACTTTC.

The chain combines TRBV6-5 with TRBJ1-1; D gene unclear. With 4 bases removed from V and 2 bases from J, the gap between germline ends came to 8 bases. Germline CDR1 is MNHEY and CDR2 is SVGAGI. The CDR3 sequence is 13 residues long. CDR3 sequence: CASSSGPNTEAFF. For the CDR3, the DNA is TGTGCCAGCAGTTCTGGCCCAAACACTGAAGCTTTCTTT.

This clone was found a few times. The chain is built from TRBV7-9 and TRBJ2-7; TRBD1 aligns across 11 bases. Per germline, CDR1 SEHNR and CDR2 FQNEAQ (reference sequence). This CDR3 has 16 residues. Germline trimming cut 5 bases from V and 5 bases from J; bases unmatched to any gene: 11. CDR3 loop: CASSPGDRGLFDEQYF. CDR3 nucleotide sequence: TGTGCCAGCAGCCCTGGGGACAGGGGGTTGTTTGACGAGCAGTACTTC. The entire variable domain, with the rest obtained from reference TRBV7-9 and TRBJ2-7, is as follows: DTGVSQNPRHKITKRGQNVTFRCDPISEHNRLYWYRQTLGQGPEFLTYFQNEAQLEKSRLLSDRFSAERPKGSFSTLEIQRTEQGDSAMYLCASSPGDRGLFDEQYFGPGTRLTVT.

The V call is TRBV7-3, the J call TRBJ2-6, with 10 bases matching TRBD2. With V trimmed by 1 base and J by 0 bases, 6 bases remained unmatched. CDR1 and CDR2 (germline): SGHTA, FQGTGA. The CDR3 spans 19 residues. CDR3 bases: TGTGCCAGCAGCTTAAGGGGTAGCGGGAGGTCCTCTGGGGCCAACGTCCTGACTTTC. This codes for CASSLRGSGRSSGANVLTF.

The V gene is TRBV4-3, the J gene TRBJ1-5, with no clear D. The V gene lost 0 bases and the J gene lost 10 bases, with 10 bases spanning the gap. In germline, CDR1 is LGHNA, CDR2 YSLEER. CDR3 length: 13 amino acids. The CDR3 is CASSQELGGPQHF. The CDR3 region has the DNA TGCGCCAGCAGCCAAGAGCTCGGAGGACCCCAGCATTTT.

This sequence joins TRBV19 and TRBJ1-2; perhaps TRBD1 as D (6 bases). CDR3 length equals 14 residues. Germline V gives CDR1 LNHDA, CDR2 SQIVND (reference sequence). Trimming left V 7 bases short and J 0 bases short, with 12 bases between. CDR3 DNA sequence: TGTGCCAGTACTCGGGACACCTCTAACTATGGCTACACCTTC. Its translation is CASTRDTSNYGYTF.

This chain joins TRBV7-6 and TRBJ1-5; D is uncertain. The V end lost 1 base, the J end lost 4 bases, and 14 bases lay between the germline ends. In germline, CDR1 is SGHVS, CDR2 FNYEAQ. The CDR3 is 16 amino acids. In nucleotides, the CDR3 is TGTGCCAGCAGCTTAGGGGAGAGGGCTTTAAATCAGCCCCAGCATTTT. Its translation is CASSLGERALNQPQHF.

The V call is TRBV4-1, the J call TRBJ1-2, with D maybe TRBD1 (5 bases). The V gene's germline CDR1 is MGHRA and CDR2 YSYEKL. The ends were cut back, 2 bases at V and 8 bases at J, with 18 bases in the middle. The CDR3 sequence is 15 residues long. The CDR3 sequence is CASSQQSGAQLGYTF. In DNA, the CDR3 is TGCGCCAGCAGCCAACAATCCGGGGCCCAGCTAGGCTACACCTTC.

The chain carries TRBV19 and TRBJ1-2; weak D call: TRBD1 (6 bases). The V gene's germline CDR1 is LNHDA and CDR2 SQIVND (reference sequence). There are 15 residues in the CDR3. Trimming removed 2 bases at V and 4 bases at J, with 14 bases between. As DNA, the CDR3 is TGTGCCAGTAGTATAAGCCAGGGGCTGGGCTATGGCTACACCTTC. Translation gives CASSISQGLGYGYTF.

The J gene is TRBJ1-1, the V gene TRBV18; D remains unclear. The CDR3 length is 14 residues. Trimming shortened V by 3 bases and J by 0 bases, and 8 bases separated the two germline ends. Looked up from germline, CDR1 is KGHSH and CDR2 is LQKENI. The CDR3: CASSPTAVNTEAFF. In DNA form, the CDR3 reads TGTGCCAGCTCACCCACGGCGGTGAACACTGAAGCTTTCTTT.

The chain carries TRBV30 and TRBJ2-1; TRBD2 aligns across 8 bases. The CDR3 loop spans 13 amino acids. Trimming removed 2 bases from V and 10 bases from J; junction bases left unmatched: 7. CDR1 is GTSNPN, CDR2 SVGIG, per germline (reference sequence). CDR3 sequence: CAWSRVREGEQFF. The CDR3 DNA sequence: TGTGCCTGGAGTCGAGTCCGGGAGGGGGAGCAGTTCTTC.

Here the CDR3 DNA reads TGTGCCTGCTCTTCGGGGGAAAGGGCCACTGAAGCTTTCTTT. Protein product: CACSSGERATEAFF. The rearrangement uses TRBV19 and TRBJ1-1; weak D call: TRBD1 (5 bases). Germline V gene lookup returns CDR1 LNHDA and CDR2 SQIVND (reference sequence). CDR3 size: 14 residues. The ends were cut back, 11 bases at V and 4 bases at J, with 20 bases in the middle.

The V gene is TRBV4-2, the J gene TRBJ2-5; no clear D. CDR1 is LGHNA and CDR2 is YNFKEQ in the germline V gene. Trimming took off 0 bases at V and 5 bases at J, with 7 bases between the two ends. CDR3 length: 13 residues. CDR3 amino acids: CASSQETWETQYF. CDR3 DNA: TGTGCCAGCAGCCAAGAGACGTGGGAGACCCAGTACTTC.

The V gene is TRBV11-2, the J gene TRBJ1-6; D is uncertain. The CDR3 runs 12 residues. Germline-derived CDR1 and CDR2 are SGHAT and FQNNGV. The germline V and J ends were trimmed by 4 bases and 8 bases, with 6 bases remaining between them. As DNA, the CDR3 is TGTGCCAGCAGCTCCTCCGATTCACCCCTCCACTTT. Residues: CASSSSDSPLHF. Filled out from reference TRBV11-2 and TRBJ1-6, the complete variable domain reads EAGVAQSPRYKIIEKRQSVAFWCNPISGHATLYWYQQILGQGPKLLIQFQNNGVVDDSQLPKDRFSAERLKGVDSTLKIQPAKLEDSAVYLCASSSSDSPLHFGNGTRLTVT.

The chain carries TRBV7-2 and TRBJ1-2; the match to TRBD1 covers 7 bases. This CDR3 region has 13 residues. V dropped 4 bases and J dropped 8; count of bases not matched to a gene: 7. Germline V CDR1 and CDR2: SGHTA, FQGNSA. Here the CDR3 DNA reads TGTGCCAGCAGCTCCAGGGGGAAGAGAGGCTACACCTTC. Translating it yields CASSSRGKRGYTF. Filled out from reference TRBV7-2 and TRBJ1-2, the complete variable domain reads GAGVSQSPSNKVTEKGKDVELRCDPISGHTALYWYRQSLGQGLEFLIYFQGNSAPDKSGLPSDRFSAERTGGSVSTLTIQRTQQEDSAVYLCASSSRGKRGYTFGSGTRLTVV.

V gene TRBV28 combines with J gene TRBJ2-5; no reliable D call. Germline V gives CDR1 MDHEN, CDR2 SYDVKM. Between the trimmed V and J ends, which lost 6 bases and 4 bases, there was a span of 12 bases. The CDR3 consists of 13 residues. This CDR3 is CASRREVRETQYF. The CDR3 DNA is TGTGCCAGCAGAAGGGAAGTACGAGAGACCCAGTACTTC.

The chain is built from TRBV6-5 and TRBJ2-2; 8 nucleotides agree with TRBD1. V trimming: 5 bases; J trimming: 1 base; junction bases outside the gene matches: 3. The CDR3 covers 15 residues. Germline V gene lookup returns CDR1 MNHEY and CDR2 SVGAGI. CDR3 sequence: CASSRTGLNTGELFF. The CDR3 nucleotides are TGTGCCAGCAGTCGGACAGGGCTGAACACCGGGGAGCTGTTTTTT.

The rearrangement joins TRBV7-3 to TRBJ2-1; 12 positions agree with TRBD2. This CDR3 is 15 amino acids long. The germline CDR1 and CDR2 sequences are SGHTA and FQGTGA. J was trimmed by 4 bases and V by 4 bases; bases with no gene match: 2. The CDR3 is CASSSTSGGYNEQFF. As DNA, the CDR3 is TGTGCCAGCAGCTCAACTAGCGGGGGGTACAATGAGCAGTTCTTC.

The gene calls are TRBV13 and TRBJ1-5; the D gene is possibly TRBD1 (6 bases). The CDR3 has 14 residues. V gave up 4 bases and J gave up 7 bases, with 14 bases separating them. Germline V lookup: CDR1 PRHDT, CDR2 FYEKMQ (reference sequence). The CDR3 sequence: CASSSGRGVQPQHF. DNA for the CDR3: TGTGCCAGCAGCTCGGGGAGGGGGGTACAGCCCCAGCATTTT.

The V and J genes are TRBV28 and TRBJ2-1, with 9 bases that match TRBD2. The J segment lost 9 bases and the V segment lost 6 bases, leaving 15 bases of the junction unmatched. Per the germline V gene, CDR1 is MDHEN and CDR2 is SYDVKM. The CDR3 covers 16 residues. Here the CDR3 DNA reads TGTGCCAGCAGCGAAGAGGGGCGGGAGGGCCAGGGTGAGCAGTTCTTC. Its protein is CASSEEGREGQGEQFF.